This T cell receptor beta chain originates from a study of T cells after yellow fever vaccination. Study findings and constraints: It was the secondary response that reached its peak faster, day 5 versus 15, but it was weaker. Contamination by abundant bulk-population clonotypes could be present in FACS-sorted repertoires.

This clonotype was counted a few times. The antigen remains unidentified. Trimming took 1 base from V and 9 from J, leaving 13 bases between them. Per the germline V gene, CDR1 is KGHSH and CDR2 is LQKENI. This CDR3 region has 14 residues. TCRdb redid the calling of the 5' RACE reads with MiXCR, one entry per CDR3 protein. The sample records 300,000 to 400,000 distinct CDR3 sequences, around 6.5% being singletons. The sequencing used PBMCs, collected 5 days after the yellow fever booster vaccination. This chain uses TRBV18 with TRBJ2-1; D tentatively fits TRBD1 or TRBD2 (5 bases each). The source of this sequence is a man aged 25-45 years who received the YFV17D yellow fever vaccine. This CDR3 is CASSPQRGVGEQFF. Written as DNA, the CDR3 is TGTGCCAGCTCACCACAGAGAGGGGTTGGTGAGCAGTTCTTC. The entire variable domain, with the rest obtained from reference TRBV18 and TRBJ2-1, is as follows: NAGVMQNPRHLVRRRGQEARLRCSPMKGHSHVYWYRQLPEEGLKFMVYLQKENIIDESGMPKERFSAEFPKEGPSILRIQQVVRGDSAAYFCASSPQRGVGEQFFGPGTRLTVL.